This T cell receptor beta chain was documented in a study of shared clonotypes between healthy human individuals. Across the whole study: The people who gave samples were a couple of women and three men aged 18 to 49.

This CDR3 is built from 15 residues. Germline V CDR1 and CDR2: ENHRY, SYGVKD. The V end lost 4 bases, the J end lost 5 bases, and 17 bases lay between the germline ends. Profiled with immunoSEQ multiplex PCR; TCRdb holds only in-frame clones, not every one. In the table there are fewer than 600,000 clones, around 81% of which are singletons. The study drew all its donors from Caucasian adults living in Nashville, Tennessee. The study used around 96 million PBMCs per unsorted sample for genomic DNA. Sequencing was carried out using PBMCs. This sequence was found in a woman aged 40 to 55 in good health. Some clones in this sample may be carry-over from other donors' samples. The gene calls are TRBV10-3 and TRBJ2-5, with TRBD2 as a possible D gene (6 bases). The CDR3 here is CAISAPFGLAETQYF. CDR3 nucleotide sequence: TGTGCCATCAGTGCCCCCTTTGGGCTAGCGGAGACCCAGTACTTC.